The clone carrying this T cell receptor (beta chain) was seen more than once but under ten times. The data stem from a study of blood T cell repertoires in COVID-19. Per the germline V gene, CDR1 is SEHNR and CDR2 is FQNEAQ (reference sequence). This CDR3 is built from 12 residues. V lost 4 bases and J lost 3, with 6 bases in between. Only in-frame clones appear in the TCRdb table, and some are missing; sequencing was by immunoSEQ multiplex PCR. The sample lists just over 300,000 clones, approximately 84% occurring once. The sequence came from a young man who had recovered from COVID-19. Sample: PBMCs or T cells enriched from blood (not recorded which). The rearrangement links TRBV7-9 to TRBJ1-2; D is undetermined. CDR3 nucleotide sequence: TGTGCCAGCAGCTCCCTAGACTATGGCTACACCTTC. It is translated as CASSSLDYGYTF.